A selection of T cell receptor beta chains follows, all from one sample in a study of technical replicates of blood from a handful of donors. Assay used: immunoSEQ multiplex PCR; TCRdb lists only in-frame clones, some missing. The sample contains over 90,000 clones, roughly 96% of which appear only once. Sequencing was performed on T cells isolated from PBMCs. The receptor set was obtained from a human donor in good health. The CDR3 runs from the conserved cysteine through the conserved F or W. The D gene is left open where the match is weak. A row's size may be missing; if present it is once, few, many or a size class.

clone_size: -; j_call: TRBJ2-7; v_call: TRBV27; d_call: -; cdr3_nt: TGTGCCAGCAGCCTCACCCCAGGGTACTCCTACGAGCAGTACTTC; cdr3_aa: CASSLTPGYSYEQYF
clone_size: -; j_call: TRBJ2-1; v_call: TRBV2; d_call: -; cdr3_nt: TGTGCCAGCTATGTAGGACTCAACTACAATGAGCAGTTCTTC; cdr3_aa: CASYVGLNYNEQFF
clone_size: once; j_call: TRBJ1-5; v_call: TRBV19; d_call: -; cdr3_nt: TGTGCCAGTAGTTTAACAGGTGGGCAGCCCCAGCATTTT; cdr3_aa: CASSLTGGQPQHF
clone_size: -; j_call: TRBJ2-1; v_call: TRBV6-4; d_call: TRBD2; cdr3_nt: TGTGCCAGCAGTGTTTTAGGACTAGCGGGGGAGGAGCAGTTCTTC; cdr3_aa: CASSVLGLAGEEQFF
clone_size: -; j_call: TRBJ2-3; v_call: TRBV4-2; d_call: TRBD2; cdr3_nt: TGTGCCAGCAGCCAAGATCAGCTAGCGGGAGGGGATACGCAGTATTTT; cdr3_aa: CASSQDQLAGGDTQYF
clone_size: -; j_call: TRBJ1-2; v_call: TRBV19; d_call: -; cdr3_nt: TGTGCCAGTACTCCCTCCCGGGTCCCTCCCGGCTACACCTTC; cdr3_aa: CASTPSRVPPGYTF
clone_size: -; j_call: TRBJ2-1; v_call: TRBV9; d_call: TRBD1; cdr3_nt: TGTGCCAGCAGCGTGGACAACGCAGGGGGCTGGACAGGTGGGCAGTTCTTC; cdr3_aa: CASSVDNAGGWTGGQFF
clone_size: -; j_call: TRBJ2-5; v_call: TRBV11-1; d_call: -; cdr3_nt: TGTGCCAGCAGCCCTAGGGGGGAGACCCAGTACTTC; cdr3_aa: CASSPRGETQYF
clone_size: -; j_call: TRBJ2-1; v_call: TRBV27; d_call: TRBD2; cdr3_nt: TGTGCCAGCAACGGGGAGGGTGAGCAGTTCTTC; cdr3_aa: CASNGEGEQFF
clone_size: -; j_call: TRBJ2-3; v_call: TRBV5-1; d_call: -; cdr3_nt: TGCGCCAGCAGCGCGCGACAGCTTAGCACAGATACGCAGTATTTT; cdr3_aa: CASSARQLSTDTQYF
clone_size: -; j_call: TRBJ2-3; v_call: TRBV11-2; d_call: TRBD1; cdr3_nt: TGTGCCAGCAGTCCCGGGACAGGGCACACAGATACGCAGTATTTT; cdr3_aa: CASSPGTGHTDTQYF